These T cell receptor beta chains were read from a single sample in a study of OX40 agonist ivuxolimab in advanced cancers. Produced via immunoSEQ multiplex PCR; TCRdb's table is partial and in-frame only. The data contain 70,000 to 95,000 clones, about nine tenths of them singletons. The material was CD4+ or CD8+ T cells sorted from blood, obtained in a trial of the OX40 agonist ivuxolimab. These receptors originate from an adult with an advanced solid tumor such as melanoma, head and neck, liver or kidney cancer. Each CDR3 is given with its conserved first and last residue. D genes are given only for firm matches. Only part of the rows carry a size: once, few, many, or a class if the clone is expanded.

clone size: NA
V gene: TRBV30
D gene: NA
CDR3 length: 11
J gene: TRBJ2-7
CDR3 DNA: TGTGCCTGGAGTAATCGAGGCGAGCAGTACTTC
CDR3 protein: CAWSNRGEQYF

clone size: NA
V gene: TRBV5-1
D gene: TRBD1
CDR3 length: 15
J gene: TRBJ2-3
CDR3 DNA: TGCGCCAGCAGCTTAAGACAGGGGTTAACAGATACGCAGTATTTT
CDR3 protein: CASSLRQGLTDTQYF

clone size: NA
V gene: TRBV11-2
D gene: NA
CDR3 length: 13
J gene: TRBJ2-7
CDR3 DNA: TGTGCCAGCAGCTTAGTGGACGTATACGAGCAGTACTTC
CDR3 protein: CASSLVDVYEQYF

clone size: NA
V gene: TRBV4-1
D gene: NA
CDR3 length: 13
J gene: TRBJ2-3
CDR3 DNA: TGCGCCAGCAGCCGAAGCGGCCCAAATGGGCAGTATTTT
CDR3 protein: CASSRSGPNGQYF

clone size: NA
V gene: TRBV14
D gene: NA
CDR3 length: 13
J gene: TRBJ2-3
CDR3 DNA: TGTGCCAGCAGCCGAGGGGCCGAGGATACGCAGTATTTT
CDR3 protein: CASSRGAEDTQYF

clone size: NA
V gene: TRBV4-2
D gene: NA
CDR3 length: 14
J gene: TRBJ2-5
CDR3 DNA: TGTGCCAGCAGCCAAGGTCAAAACCAAGAGACCCAGTACTTC
CDR3 protein: CASSQGQNQETQYF

clone size: NA
V gene: TRBV5-4
D gene: NA
CDR3 length: 15
J gene: TRBJ1-2
CDR3 DNA: TGTGCCAGCAGCTCGGGGGGGAGGGATACCTATGGCTACACCTTC
CDR3 protein: CASSSGGRDTYGYTF

clone size: NA
V gene: TRBV7-6
D gene: NA
CDR3 length: 14
J gene: TRBJ2-5
CDR3 DNA: TGTGCCAGCAGCTTAGAAGGGGTACAAGAGACCCAGTACTTC
CDR3 protein: CASSLEGVQETQYF

clone size: few
V gene: TRBV30
D gene: NA
CDR3 length: 14
J gene: TRBJ2-7
CDR3 DNA: TGTGCCTGGAGTAGAGTAGGCGTTCCGCGGGAGCAGTACTTC
CDR3 protein: CAWSRVGVPREQYF

clone size: NA
V gene: TRBV10-3
D gene: NA
CDR3 length: 16
J gene: TRBJ2-1
CDR3 DNA: TGTGCCATCAGCCGAGAGAGGAAGAGCTCCTACAATGAGCAGTTCTTC
CDR3 protein: CAISRERKSSYNEQFF

clone size: NA
V gene: TRBV20-1
D gene: TRBD1
CDR3 length: 11
J gene: TRBJ1-2
CDR3 DNA: TGCAGTGCTATGACAGGGGATGGCTACACCTTC
CDR3 protein: CSAMTGDGYTF

clone size: NA
V gene: TRBV30
D gene: TRBD1
CDR3 length: 15
J gene: TRBJ2-5
CDR3 DNA: TGTGCCTGGAGTGATTGGGACAGGGACCAAGAGACCCAGTACTTC
CDR3 protein: CAWSDWDRDQETQYF

clone size: NA
V gene: TRBV27
D gene: TRBD1
CDR3 length: 16
J gene: TRBJ1-6
CDR3 DNA: TGTGCCAGCCGCTTCGGACAGGGGCTTGCTAGTTCACCCCTCCACTTT
CDR3 protein: CASRFGQGLASSPLHF

clone size: NA
V gene: TRBV18
D gene: NA
CDR3 length: 13
J gene: TRBJ2-7
CDR3 DNA: TGTGCCAGCTCACCACTGCAGGGAGACGAGCAGTACTTC
CDR3 protein: CASSPLQGDEQYF

clone size: NA
V gene: TRBV18
D gene: TRBD2
CDR3 length: 14
J gene: TRBJ2-3
CDR3 DNA: TGTGCCAGCTCACGGCTAGCGGGAGGGGATACGCAGTATTTT
CDR3 protein: CASSRLAGGDTQYF

clone size: NA
V gene: TRBV9
D gene: TRBD2
CDR3 length: 14
J gene: TRBJ2-7
CDR3 DNA: TGTGCCAGCAGCGTTAGCGGGAGGGGTTACGAGCAGTACTTC
CDR3 protein: CASSVSGRGYEQYF

clone size: NA
V gene: TRBV9
D gene: NA
CDR3 length: 15
J gene: TRBJ1-2
CDR3 DNA: TGTGCCAGCAGCGCCCTCCGGGGACTTAACTATGGCTACACCTTC
CDR3 protein: CASSALRGLNYGYTF

clone size: NA
V gene: TRBV7-9
D gene: NA
CDR3 length: 17
J gene: TRBJ2-1
CDR3 DNA: TGTGCCAGCTCGGCCCCCGGGGGCGGGAGTTCCTACAATGAGCAGTTCTTC
CDR3 protein: CASSAPGGGSSYNEQFF

clone size: NA
V gene: TRBV10-3
D gene: NA
CDR3 length: 15
J gene: TRBJ2-7
CDR3 DNA: TGTGCCATCAGTGAGTCCGGGCAATCGACCTACGAGCAGTACTTC
CDR3 protein: CAISESGQSTYEQYF

clone size: few
V gene: TRBV27
D gene: NA
CDR3 length: 13
J gene: TRBJ1-2
CDR3 DNA: TGTGCCAGCAGTTTAACTGCAAACTATGGCTACACCTTC
CDR3 protein: CASSLTANYGYTF

clone size: NA
V gene: TRBV11-2
D gene: NA
CDR3 length: 12
J gene: TRBJ1-1
CDR3 DNA: TGTGCCAGCGGGGCCTTCGGGGGATTGGCTTTCTTT
CDR3 protein: CASGAFGGLAFF

clone size: NA
V gene: TRBV9
D gene: NA
CDR3 length: 15
J gene: TRBJ1-1
CDR3 DNA: TGTGCCAGCAGCGGAGCTTCGGGGGTAAGCACTGAAGCTTTCTTT
CDR3 protein: CASSGASGVSTEAFF

clone size: NA
V gene: TRBV19
D gene: NA
CDR3 length: 14
J gene: TRBJ1-2
CDR3 DNA: TGTGCCAGTAGGATAACACAGGGAGACTATGGCTACACCTTC
CDR3 protein: CASRITQGDYGYTF

clone size: NA
V gene: TRBV7-2
D gene: NA
CDR3 length: 15
J gene: TRBJ1-1
CDR3 DNA: TGTGCCAGCAGCTTAGGAGCGGGGGCGAACACTGAAGCTTTCTTT
CDR3 protein: CASSLGAGANTEAFF

clone size: NA
V gene: TRBV19
D gene: NA
CDR3 length: 16
J gene: TRBJ2-3
CDR3 DNA: TGTGCCAGTAGTATTGGAGCAGGTCTGGCGGGAGATACGCAGTATTTT
CDR3 protein: CASSIGAGLAGDTQYF

clone size: NA
V gene: TRBV9
D gene: NA
CDR3 length: 13
J gene: TRBJ1-1
CDR3 DNA: TGTGCCAGCAGCGTAGAAACGAACACTGAAGCTTTCTTT
CDR3 protein: CASSVETNTEAFF

clone size: NA
V gene: TRBV6-5
D gene: TRBD2
CDR3 length: 15
J gene: TRBJ2-1
CDR3 DNA: TGTGCCAGCAGTTACACTAGCGGGAGATACAATGAGCAGTTCTTC
CDR3 protein: CASSYTSGRYNEQFF

clone size: NA
V gene: TRBV7-2
D gene: NA
CDR3 length: 14
J gene: TRBJ1-2
CDR3 DNA: TGTGCCAGCAGCTTAGGGAGGCGGAGGGATGGCTACACCTTC
CDR3 protein: CASSLGRRRDGYTF

clone size: NA
V gene: TRBV2
D gene: TRBD1
CDR3 length: 18
J gene: TRBJ1-3
CDR3 DNA: TGTGCCAGCAGTGGGAACAGGGGATTTAGGGTCTCTGGAAACACCATATATTTT
CDR3 protein: CASSGNRGFRVSGNTIYF

clone size: NA
V gene: TRBV19
D gene: NA
CDR3 length: 14
J gene: TRBJ1-5
CDR3 DNA: TGTGCCAGTACCCGTTCGAAAAGCAATCAGCCCCAGCATTTT
CDR3 protein: CASTRSKSNQPQHF

clone size: NA
V gene: TRBV7-6
D gene: TRBD1
CDR3 length: 15
J gene: TRBJ1-5
CDR3 DNA: TGTGCCAGCAGCTCCGGACAGGGGGCCAATCAGCCCCAGCATTTT
CDR3 protein: CASSSGQGANQPQHF

clone size: NA
V gene: TRBV2
D gene: TRBD1
CDR3 length: 16
J gene: TRBJ1-5
CDR3 DNA: TGTGCCAGCAGGGCCGGGACAGGGGTGGGCGGTCAGCCCCAGCATTTT
CDR3 protein: CASRAGTGVGGQPQHF

clone size: once
V gene: TRBV19
D gene: TRBD1
CDR3 length: 16
J gene: TRBJ1-5
CDR3 DNA: TGTGCCAGTAAGGGGGACAGGTTTCTGGGCAATCAGCCCCAGCATTTT
CDR3 protein: CASKGDRFLGNQPQHF

clone size: once
V gene: TRBV7-3
D gene: TRBD2
CDR3 length: 13
J gene: TRBJ2-7
CDR3 DNA: TGTGCCAGCAGCCCTAGCGGATCCTACGAGCAGTACTTC
CDR3 protein: CASSPSGSYEQYF

clone size: NA
V gene: TRBV10-1
D gene: TRBD1
CDR3 length: 17
J gene: TRBJ2-2
CDR3 DNA: TGCGCCAGCAGTGAGTCGAGAGGACAGGGGGCCAGCGGGGAGCTGTTTTTT
CDR3 protein: CASSESRGQGASGELFF

clone size: NA
V gene: TRBV27
D gene: NA
CDR3 length: 14
J gene: TRBJ1-5
CDR3 DNA: TGTGCCAGCAGTTTAAGACGAGGCGGTCAGCCCCAGCATTTT
CDR3 protein: CASSLRRGGQPQHF

clone size: NA
V gene: TRBV19
D gene: TRBD2
CDR3 length: 14
J gene: TRBJ2-7
CDR3 DNA: TGTGCCAGTAGTAATAGCGGGGGGGCCTACGAGCAGTACTTC
CDR3 protein: CASSNSGGAYEQYF